The 32 T cell receptor beta chains below all came from one sample that was sequenced in a study of blood T cell repertoires in COVID-19. Assay used: immunoSEQ multiplex PCR; TCRdb lists only in-frame clones, some missing. Of 150,000 or so clones listed, approximately 85% are singletons. The sequencing input was peripheral blood. The receptors were sampled from a man aged 60-69 years who had recovered from COVID-19.

This CDR3 is CASSIGHAMNTEAFF. CDR3 coding DNA: TGTGCCAGTAGTATTGGACACGCCATGAACACTGAAGCTTTCTTT. The V gene is TRBV19, the J gene TRBJ1-1; TRBD1 might be the D (5 bases). CDR1 and CDR2 (germline): LNHDA, SQIVND (reference sequence). This CDR3 comprises 15 residues. Between the trimmed V and J ends, which lost 3 bases and 0 bases, there was a span of 11 bases.

The gene calls are TRBV14 and TRBJ1-3, with D uncertain. The CDR3 extends over 14 amino acids. Deletions cut 6 bases from V and 0 bases from J, with 9 bases between. Germline V gene lookup returns CDR1 SGHDN and CDR2 FVKESK. CDR3 sequence (DNA): TGTGCCAGCAGAGAAATCGGCTCTGGAAACACCATATATTTT. Its protein product is CASREIGSGNTIYF.

The rearrangement joins TRBV13 to TRBJ2-7; 8 nucleotides line up with TRBD2. Germline V CDR1 and CDR2: PRHDT, FYEKMQ (reference sequence). The CDR3 contains 15 residues. Trimming removed 1 base from V and 2 bases from J; junction bases left unmatched: 4. In DNA form, the CDR3 reads TGTGCCAGCAGCTTAGCTAGCGGGCGGACCTACGAGCAGTACTTC. It translates to CASSLASGRTYEQYF.

The chain couples TRBV21-1 to TRBJ2-5; the D call TRBD2 from the table was never checked on the DNA. TRBV21-1 represents a pseudogene. There are 17 residues in the CDR3. CDR3 sequence (DNA): TGTGCCAGCAGCAAAGTGGCGGGGATAGCGGGCGAAGAGACCCAGTACTTC. Its protein product is CASSKVAGIAGEETQYF.

The chain links TRBV7-6 to TRBJ2-7, with D tentatively TRBD1 (6 bases). V lost 4 bases and J lost 3, with 13 bases in between. The germline V gene has CDR1 SGHVS and CDR2 FNYEAQ. The CDR3 loop spans 14 amino acids. CDR3 DNA sequence: TGTGCCAGCAGCTCCCGGGACAACTACTACGAGCAGTACTTC. Translated, it gives CASSSRDNYYEQYF.

The chain has TRBV21-1 and TRBJ2-7; TRBD1 reflects the table's D call only, with no check against the DNA. TRBV21-1 is an annotated pseudogene. This CDR3 is built from 15 residues. CDR3 nucleotides: TGTGCCAGCAGCAACCGGGGACAGGGTTCCTACGAGCAGTACTTC. Translating it yields CASSNRGQGSYEQYF.

This chain connects TRBV6-5 to TRBJ1-2; D gene unclear. CDR1 is MNHEY, CDR2 SVGAGI, per germline. The CDR3 runs to 13 residues. With 6 bases removed from V and 1 base from J, the gap between germline ends came to 9 bases. The CDR3 spells CASRPQINYGYTF. The CDR3 DNA follows: TGTGCCAGCAGGCCGCAGATTAACTATGGCTACACCTTC.

V is TRBV7-2 and J is TRBJ1-6; 7 positions match TRBD1. J lost 7 bases, V lost 3 bases, and 6 bases had no gene match. The CDR3 contains 15 residues. Per germline, CDR1 SGHTA and CDR2 FQGNSA. In nucleotides, the CDR3 is TGTGCCAGCAGCTTTACAGGGGATGGGAATTCACCCCTCCACTTT. Amino acid sequence: CASSFTGDGNSPLHF.

The V gene is TRBV5-1, the J gene TRBJ2-5, with D maybe TRBD1 (7 bases). This CDR3 is built from 17 residues. V gave up 0 bases and J gave up 6 bases, with 21 bases separating them. The germline gives CDR1 SGHRS, CDR2 YFSETQ. The CDR3 sequence: CASSLAQGGQGFQTQYF. The CDR3 DNA is TGCGCCAGCAGCTTGGCCCAGGGGGGCCAGGGTTTCCAGACCCAGTACTTC. Complete variable domain (other parts from reference TRBV5-1 and TRBJ2-5): KAGVTQTPRYLIKTRGQQVTLSCSPISGHRSVSWYQQTPGQGLQFLFEYFSETQRNKGNFPGRFSGRQFSNSRSEMNVSTLELGDSALYLCASSLAQGGQGFQTQYFGPGTRLLVL.

This clone was observed a few times. CDR3 in amino acids: CATSRRSGNEAFF. The CDR3 DNA reads as TGTGCCACCAGCAGGAGGTCAGGGAACGAAGCTTTCTTT. The chain employs TRBV15 and TRBJ1-1; a weak D match, TRBD1 (5 bases). The V gene lost 3 bases and the J gene lost 8 bases, with 13 bases spanning the gap. The CDR3 length is 13 residues. Germline CDR1 is LNHNV and CDR2 is YYDKDF (reference sequence).

This sequence joins TRBV7-2 and TRBJ1-3, with D perhaps matching TRBD1 (5 bases). Germline loops: CDR1 SGHTA, CDR2 FQGNSA. CDR3 length: 15 amino acids. Trimming left V 2 bases short and J 0 bases short, with 8 bases between. CDR3 loop: CASSLRGGSGNTIYF. The CDR3 coding sequence is TGTGCCAGCAGCTTACGGGGGGGCTCTGGAAACACCATATATTTT.

This clone has just one count. The chain couples TRBV5-6 to TRBJ1-6; 7 positions agree with TRBD1. Unmatched junction bases numbered 2, after V lost 3 bases and J lost 8 bases. This CDR3 region has 13 residues. CDR1 is SGHDT, CDR2 YYEEEE, per germline. In nucleotides, the CDR3 is TGTGCCAGCAGCTCAACAGGGGATTCACCCCTCCACTTT. Translated, it gives CASSSTGDSPLHF.

V is TRBV7-9 and J is TRBJ1-6, with a tentative D call TRBD1 (6 bases). Germline V gene lookup returns CDR1 SEHNR and CDR2 FQNEAQ (reference sequence). Between the trimmed V and J ends, which lost 5 bases and 9 bases, there was a span of 17 bases. The CDR3 has 15 amino acids. The CDR3 spells CASSIGPKGGSPLHF. The CDR3 nucleotides read TGTGCCAGCAGCATTGGTCCCAAAGGGGGTTCACCCCTCCACTTT. Supplemented by reference TRBV7-9 and TRBJ1-6, the full variable domain reads DTGVSQNPRHKITKRGQNVTFRCDPISEHNRLYWYRQTLGQGPEFLTYFQNEAQLEKSRLLSDRFSAERPKGSFSTLEIQRTEQGDSAMYLCASSIGPKGGSPLHFGNGTRLTVT.

The chain recombines TRBV5-4 with TRBJ2-5; the match to TRBD2 covers 7 bases. The CDR3 loop spans 14 amino acids. CDR1 and CDR2 from the germline V gene are SGHNT and YYREEE (reference sequence). The V gene end was trimmed by 1 base and the J gene end by 1 base; junction bases not matched to a gene: 1. The DNA of the CDR3 is TGTGCCAGCAGCTTGTGGGGGGGCCAAGAGACCCAGTACTTC. Its protein is CASSLWGGQETQYF.

The chain has TRBV10-3 and TRBJ1-1; TRBD1 aligns across 12 bases. CDR3 length equals 15 residues. The ends lost 4 bases at V and 4 bases at J; junction bases unmatched: 4. Germline CDR1 and CDR2: ENHRY and SYGVKD. The CDR3: CAISGDRGRGTEAFF. CDR3 in DNA: TGTGCCATCAGTGGGGACAGGGGGCGGGGCACTGAAGCTTTCTTT.

This chain links TRBV11-2 with TRBJ2-1; the match to TRBD2 covers 9 bases. This CDR3 is 16 amino acids long. Germline CDR1 reads SGHAT; CDR2 reads FQNNGV. Losses at the gene ends were 2 bases for V and 7 bases for J; bases not matched to a gene: 9. The CDR3 nucleotides are TGTGCCAGCAGCTTATATGCTAGCGGGGTAGGGAATGAGCAGTTCTTC. Translating it yields CASSLYASGVGNEQFF.

This clone was observed a handful of times. V and J are TRBV10-3 and TRBJ2-7, with D unclear. This CDR3 contains 12 residues. Between the trimmed V and J ends, which lost 4 bases and 4 bases, there was a span of 8 bases. CDR1 and CDR2 from the germline V gene are ENHRY and SYGVKD. The CDR3 reads CAISGYRYEQYF. The CDR3 nucleotides read TGTGCCATCAGTGGTTATCGGTACGAGCAGTACTTC.

V and J are TRBV12-3 or TRBV12-4 and TRBJ1-2; 7 nucleotides align to TRBD1. V shed 7 bases, J shed 3 bases, and the junction held 2 bases outside the gene matches. This CDR3 region has 12 residues. The CDR3 region is CASTQGDYGYTF. The DNA of the CDR3 is TGTGCCAGCACCCAGGGGGACTATGGCTACACCTTC.

The genes are TRBV5-1 and TRBJ1-4; D may be TRBD1 (5 bases). The CDR3 contains 16 residues. V was clipped by 3 bases and J by 0 bases, with 12 bases between them. The V gene's germline CDR1 is SGHRS and CDR2 YFSETQ. In nucleotides, the CDR3 is TGCGCCAGCAGCTACGGAACAGGAACAACTAATGAAAAACTGTTTTTT. Amino acids: CASSYGTGTTNEKLFF.

The V gene is TRBV11-2, the J gene TRBJ1-6, with a weak D call TRBD1 (6 bases). Germline values: CDR1 SGHAT, CDR2 FQNNGV. V shed 5 bases and J shed 10 bases, with 15 bases lying between them. The CDR3 consists of 14 residues. For the CDR3, the DNA is TGTGCCAGCAGCCCGCAGGGGCCGGTGTCACCCCTCCACTTT. This encodes CASSPQGPVSPLHF. Full variable domain (rest looked up from reference TRBV11-2 and TRBJ1-6): EAGVAQSPRYKIIEKRQSVAFWCNPISGHATLYWYQQILGQGPKLLIQFQNNGVVDDSQLPKDRFSAERLKGVDSTLKIQPAKLEDSAVYLCASSPQGPVSPLHFGNGTRLTVT.

The chain couples TRBV14 to TRBJ2-3; TRBD1 agrees at 8 bases. Per the germline V gene, CDR1 is SGHDN and CDR2 is FVKESK. CDR3 size: 15 residues. V shed 5 bases and J 0 bases; nucleotides not matched to a gene: 4. CDR3 loop: CASSKGQASTDTQYF. DNA of the CDR3: TGTGCCAGCAGCAAGGGACAGGCTAGCACAGATACGCAGTATTTT. The full variable domain, completed using reference TRBV14 and TRBJ2-3, is EAGVTQFPSHSVIEKGQTVTLRCDPISGHDNLYWYRRVMGKEIKFLLHFVKESKQDESGMPNNRFLAERTGGTYSTLKVQPAELEDSGVYFCASSKGQASTDTQYFGPGTRLTVL.

This clone was seen a single time. CDR3 in DNA: TGCGCCAGCAGCCAAGGGCTTCGCACAGATACGCAGTATTTT. It codes for CASSQGLRTDTQYF. This chain connects TRBV4-3 to TRBJ2-3; D gene ambiguous. Trimming took off 1 base at V and 1 base at J, with 6 bases between the two ends. This CDR3 region has 14 residues. Germline CDR1 is LGHNA and CDR2 is YSLEER.

The CDR3 sequence is CASRARDPTDTQYF. The CDR3 region has the DNA TGTGCCAGCAGAGCTCGGGATCCCACAGATACGCAGTATTTT. This chain links TRBV2 with TRBJ2-3, with D possibly being TRBD2 (5 bases). Germline V lookup: CDR1 SNHLY, CDR2 FYNNEI. The CDR3 totals 14 residues. V lost 6 bases to trimming and J lost 2 bases, with 12 bases between them.

This chain uses TRBV7-3 with TRBJ2-1; 13 bases match TRBD2. V trimming: 1 base; J trimming: 7 bases; junction bases outside the gene matches: 10. Germline lookup yields CDR1 SGHTA and CDR2 FQGTGA. There are 18 residues in the CDR3. The CDR3 nucleotides are TGTGCCAGCAGCTTAAACCCCACGACTAGCGGGAGGCGTAATGAGCAGTTCTTC. It is translated as CASSLNPTTSGRRNEQFF.

V is TRBV3-1 (or the pseudogene TRBV3-2) and J is TRBJ2-1, with D possibly being TRBD2 (5 bases). CDR1 LGHDT and CDR2 YNNKEL come from the germline V gene (reference sequence). The V gene lost 0 bases and the J gene lost 0 bases, with 6 bases spanning the gap. CDR3 size: 15 residues. DNA for the CDR3: TGTGCCAGCAGCCAAGATGCGGGCTCCTACAATGAGCAGTTCTTC. Residues: CASSQDAGSYNEQFF.

J is TRBJ2-2 and V is TRBV5-8; the D gene is possibly TRBD1 (5 bases). Trimming cost V 4 bases and J 6 bases, with 10 bases left between them. The CDR3 covers 13 residues. From germline, CDR1 is SGHTS and CDR2 YDEGEE. The CDR3 DNA reads TGTGCCAGCAGCAACGGACAAGCCGGGGAGCTGTTTTTT. Translation: CASSNGQAGELFF. Full variable domain (missing parts from reference TRBV5-8 and TRBJ2-2): EAGVTQSPTHLIKTRGQQATLRCSPISGHTSVYWYQQALGLGLQFLLWYDEGEERNRGNFPPRFSGRQFPNYSSELNVNALELEDSALYLCASSNGQAGELFFGEGSRLTVL.

The chain recombines TRBV6-5 with TRBJ1-2; the D is unclear. The germline V gene has CDR1 MNHEY and CDR2 SVGAGI. V was shortened by 2 bases and J by 4 bases, with 11 bases between the two germline ends. The CDR3 runs to 14 residues. CDR3 coding DNA: TGTGCCAGCAGTTACAGGCAGGCGTCCTATGGCTACACCTTC. Its protein product is CASSYRQASYGYTF.

CDR3 nucleotides: TGTGCCAGCAGCACCGAAGGACAGATAGACTACACCTTC. This gives the protein CASSTEGQIDYTF. The rearrangement joins TRBV7-3 to TRBJ1-2; D possibly corresponds to TRBD1 (6 bases). The V gene's germline CDR1 is SGHTA and CDR2 FQGTGA. The CDR3 is made up of 13 amino acids. Trimming left V 5 bases short and J 10 bases short, with 17 bases between. The full variable domain, its missing parts supplied by reference TRBV7-3 and TRBJ1-2, is GAGVSQTPSNKVTEKGKYVELRCDPISGHTALYWYRQSLGQGPEFLIYFQGTGAADDSGLPNDRFFAVRPEGSVSTLKIQRTERGDSAVYLCASSTEGQIDYTFGSGTRLTVV.

The chain recombines TRBV7-2 with TRBJ2-2; D is perhaps TRBD2 (6 bases). Trimming left V 4 bases short and J 5 bases short, with 14 bases between. The CDR3 spans 15 residues. CDR1 and CDR2 (germline): SGHTA, FQGNSA. Here the CDR3 reads CASSYGTSKTGELFF. For the CDR3, the DNA is TGTGCCAGCAGCTACGGGACTTCAAAGACCGGGGAGCTGTTTTTT.

In this sample, this clone turned up once. The rearrangement links TRBV6-5 to TRBJ1-4, with TRBD1 matching 9 bases. V lost 0 bases and J lost 8; bases outside the gene matches: 4. Germline assignment: CDR1 MNHEY and CDR2 SVGAGI. The CDR3 has 15 residues. The CDR3 is CASSYSGTGTEKLFF. The CDR3 DNA reads TGTGCCAGCAGTTACTCCGGGACAGGGACAGAAAAACTGTTTTTT.

V and J are TRBV5-4 and TRBJ2-3; TRBD1 aligns across 7 bases. The CDR3 contains 16 residues. The V and J ends lost 4 bases and 3 bases, in that order; junction bases with no gene match: 11. CDR1 is SGHNT, CDR2 YYREEE, per germline (reference sequence). In DNA form, the CDR3 reads TGTGCCAGCAGCCCGGGACAGATCCGCTGGACAGATACGCAGTATTTT. This encodes CASSPGQIRWTDTQYF.

This chain connects TRBV19 to TRBJ1-2; TRBD1 matches 7 bases. The V gene end was trimmed by 3 bases and the J gene end by 5 bases; junction bases not matched to a gene: 12. The germline V gene has CDR1 LNHDA and CDR2 SQIVND (reference sequence). This CDR3 spans 16 amino acids. CDR3 coding DNA: TGTGCCAGTAGTATGGGAGGCCCCGCAGGGGGGTATGGCTACACCTTC. This translates into CASSMGGPAGGYGYTF.